This T cell receptor beta chain was recorded in a study of a mutant IDH1 vaccine in newly diagnosed glioma. Background on the study: Investigators started vaccination 4-6 weeks after radiotherapy alone, or with temozolomide cycles.

Using immunoSEQ multiplex PCR, the repertoire was profiled, and TCRdb retains in-frame clones only, with some absent. The table records around 29,000 clones, about four fifths of them present only once. This CDR3 is 14 amino acids long. Germline assignment: CDR1 SNHLY and CDR2 FYNNEI. The V end lost 6 bases, the J end lost 4 bases, and 13 bases lay between the germline ends. The time point: week 35, safety follow-up. Topical imiquimod was applied with each vaccine dose, which held 300 ug of mutant IDH1 20-mer peptide. There were new WHO grade 3 or 4 astrocytomas in the donors, and these were IDH1-mutant and ATRX-lost. For this clone: Its target is not known.

Here the sequenced sample was PBMCs, taken from a glioma patient whose treatment included an IDH1 peptide vaccine. This TCR was sampled from a man between 45 and 60 years old with glioma. The chain couples TRBV2 to TRBJ1-5, with a weak D call TRBD1 (5 bases). CDR3 nucleotide sequence: TGTGCCAGCAGCCGGACAAGCCCGAATCAGCCCCAGCATTTT. Translated: CASSRTSPNQPQHF.